These 14 T cell receptor beta chains came from one sample sequenced in a study of T cells in women clearing cervical HPV infection. The assay was immunoSEQ multiplex PCR, and TCRdb's table has in-frame clones only and misses some. The sample data list 20,000 to 25,000 clones. Sequencing was performed on blood buffy coat. These receptors all come from a woman between 18 and 69 years old with a cervical HPV16 infection that either progressed to CIN3+ or cleared (not recorded which).

In the case of this clone: The missing CDR3 end, 3 residues past where the read stops, is filled in from the germline J gene. The V call is TRBV7-9, the J call TRBJ2-1; 7 bases map to TRBD1. This CDR3 contains 14 residues. Unmatched junction bases numbered 8, after V lost 4 bases and J lost 8 bases. Germline V lookup: CDR1 SEHNR, CDR2 FQNEAQ (reference sequence). The covered CDR3 bases are TGTGCCAGCAGCTACAGGGGTAATAGCGATGAG. Its translation: CASSYRGNSDE. From start to end, the CDR3 is CASSYRGNSDEQFF.

A note on this clone: At one boundary the junction diverges from the germline segment, which might be a read error. The CDR3 extends 3 residues past the end of the read, so its final part is completed from the germline J gene. The same CDR3 can be traced to other DNA sequences in this sample. This chain links TRBV20-1 with TRBJ1-2; a weak D match, TRBD1 (5 bases). The CDR3 totals 13 residues. The germline gives CDR1 DFQATT, CDR2 SNEGSKA (reference sequence). CDR3 region: CSAGTGVPYGYTF. CDR3 DNA (partial): TGCAGTGCGGGAACAGGTGTCCCCTATGGG.

About this clone itself: The read stops 3 residues short of the end of the CDR3; the missing end is completed from the germline J gene. This chain connects TRBV4-1 to TRBJ2-1; 8 nucleotides line up with TRBD2. The CDR3 totals 14 residues. CDR1 is MGHRA and CDR2 is YSYEKL in the germline V gene. The trim removed 6 bases at V and 8 bases at J, leaving 9 bases unmatched. Here the CDR3 reads CASRLGTRKDEQFF. CDR3 bases read: TGCGCCAGCAGGCTCGGGACTAGGAAGGATGAG.

With respect to this clone: With the read ending 3 residues before the CDR3 end, the germline J gene is used to fill in that end. This chain joins TRBV5-1 and TRBJ1-2; 8 nucleotides align to TRBD1. Germline CDR1 is SGHRS and CDR2 is YFSETQ. The CDR3 has 14 residues. Trimming removed 5 bases from V and 2 bases from J; junction bases left unmatched: 5. The DNA read from the CDR3 is TGCGCCAGCAGGGACAGGGTGGACAACTATGGC. Its protein product is CASRDRVDNYG. The whole CDR3 sequence reads CASRDRVDNYGYTF.

A word on this clone: The read finishes 3 residues shy of the CDR3 end, and the germline J gene is used to complete it. V usage is TRBV7-9 and J usage is TRBJ1-2; D gene unclear. Germline lookup yields CDR1 SEHNR and CDR2 FQNEAQ (reference sequence). CDR3 length: 11 residues. This CDR3 is CAYLGYNIYTF. Partial CDR3 DNA: TGTGCCTACCTCGGGTACAACATC.

A remark on this clone: The DNA ends 3 residues before the CDR3 does, and the rest of the CDR3 is filled in from the germline J gene. The V gene is TRBV6-2 or TRBV6-3, the J gene TRBJ2-3; 7 bases match TRBD1. Germline CDR1 MNHEY, CDR2 SVGEGT. This CDR3 has 13 amino acids. Partial CDR3 DNA: TGTGCCAGCACCCAACAGGGGTCCACGCCG. Protein product: CASTQQGSTP. The full CDR3 protein is CASTQQGSTPQYF.

To note about this clone: The observed sequence ends 3 residues before the CDR3 terminus, with the missing tail filled in from the germline J gene. V and J are TRBV7-8 and TRBJ2-7, with 11 nucleotides matching TRBD2. The CDR3 has 15 amino acids. V gave up 5 bases and J gave up 6 bases; unmatched junction bases: 9. CDR1 is SGHVS, CDR2 FQNEAQ, per germline. The sequenced CDR3 bases are TGTGCCAGCAGCACCTCACTAGCGGGAGCCGCCGAG. Amino acid sequence: CASSTSLAGAAE. The entire CDR3 reads CASSTSLAGAAEQYF.

For this clone: The CDR3 end lies 3 residues beyond the end of the read and is filled in from the germline J gene. The chain combines TRBV27 with TRBJ1-5; maybe TRBD1 (5 bases). This CDR3 is built from 17 residues. Deletions cut 1 base from V and 4 bases from J, with 17 bases between. The germline V gene has CDR1 MNHEY and CDR2 SMNVEV (reference sequence). The sequenced part of the CDR3 DNA is TGTGCCAGCAGTTTATTCGGGGGGGGAGGGCTTAATCAGCCC. It is translated as CASSLFGGGGLNQP. The whole CDR3 sequence reads CASSLFGGGGLNQPQHF.

A note on this clone: The sequenced fragment ends 3 residues before the CDR3 boundary, so the rest is inferred from the germline J gene. The chain links TRBV7-9 to TRBJ1-4; D is undetermined. The CDR3 contains 15 residues. CDR1 and CDR2 (germline): SEHNR, FQNEAQ (reference sequence). V lost 1 base and J lost 7, with 13 bases in between. The part of the CDR3 DNA that was read is TGTGCCAGCAGCTTAGATCTTTATGAGGGTGAAAAA. This codes for CASSLDLYEGEK. Given in full, the CDR3 is CASSLDLYEGEKLFF.

Details on this clone: The DNA ends 3 residues before the CDR3 does, and the rest of the CDR3 is filled in from the germline J gene. V and J are TRBV10-3 and TRBJ2-1; 7 bases line up with TRBD2. Germline V gene sequence: CDR1 ENHRY, CDR2 SYGVKD. The V gene end was trimmed by 7 bases and the J gene end by 4 bases; junction bases not matched to a gene: 7. The CDR3 extends over 14 amino acids. Partial CDR3 DNA: TGTGCCATCACCTCTCCGGGGGGTTACAATGAG. This gives the protein CAITSPGGYNE. The whole CDR3 protein is CAITSPGGYNEQFF.

Comment on this clone: The read stops 3 residues short of the end of the CDR3; the missing end is completed from the germline J gene. V gene TRBV14 combines with J gene TRBJ2-3; 8 bases map to TRBD2. This CDR3 region has 17 residues. V dropped 5 bases and J dropped 0; count of bases not matched to a gene: 10. Germline CDR1 reads SGHDN; CDR2 reads FVKESK. The CDR3 sequence is CASSGGTGTRSTDTQYF. CDR3 DNA, as far as it was read: TGTGCCAGCAGCGGGGGGACCGGGACTAGGAGCACAGATACG.

Of note for this clone: The read ends 3 residues shy of where the CDR3 ends; the end is completed using the germline J gene. The chain has TRBV5-1 and TRBJ2-4, with D possibly called TRBD1 or TRBD2 (5 bases each). CDR3 size: 14 residues. In germline, CDR1 is SGHRS, CDR2 YFSETQ. CDR3 bases read: TGCGCCAGCAGCTTGCTACCAGGGAGAGAGACT. It encodes CASSLLPGRET. The complete CDR3 protein is CASSLLPGRETQYF. The full variable domain, rest sourced from reference TRBV5-1 and TRBJ2-4, is KAGVTQTPRYLIKTRGQQVTLSCSPISGHRSVSWYQQTPGQGLQFLFEYFSETQRNKGNFPGRFSGRQFSNSRSEMNVSTLELGDSALYLCASSLLPGRETQYFGAGTRLSVL.

A note on this clone: With the read ending 3 residues before the CDR3 end, the germline J gene is used to fill in that end. The J gene is TRBJ2-5, the V gene TRBV5-1; D ambiguous. The CDR3 totals 12 residues. The germline CDR1 and CDR2 sequences are SGHRS and YFSETQ. CDR3 amino acids: CASSLISDTQYF. The sequenced CDR3 bases are TGCGCCAGCAGCCTGATCTCAGATACC.

About this clone itself: The read ends 3 residues early relative to the CDR3; the germline J gene fills the gap. The V and J genes are TRBV5-1 and TRBJ2-3, with D possibly being TRBD1 (6 bases). The CDR3 is 15 residues long. Per the germline V gene, CDR1 is SGHRS and CDR2 is YFSETQ. The ends were cut back, 0 bases at V and 6 bases at J, with 14 bases in the middle. This chain's CDR3 is CASSLGISQGDTQYF. The sequenced part of the CDR3 DNA is TGCGCCAGCAGCTTGGGTATTAGCCAGGGGGATACG.